The 28 T cell receptor beta chains listed next were all sequenced from one sample in a study of blood T cell repertoires in COVID-19. Data came from immunoSEQ multiplex PCR; TCRdb stores just in-frame clones and leaves some out. The table includes about 200,000 clones, about 84% detected once. The sample taken for sequencing was PBMCs or T cells enriched from blood (not recorded which). All receptors derive from a middle-aged woman with acute COVID-19.

The chain links TRBV27 to TRBJ2-3, with TRBD1 as a possible D gene (7 bases). The CDR3 consists of 14 residues. Trimming left V 7 bases short and J 4 bases short, with 15 bases between. Germline assignment: CDR1 MNHEY and CDR2 SMNVEV (reference sequence). This CDR3 is CASTPQGGADTQYF. The CDR3 region has the DNA TGTGCCAGCACCCCGCAGGGGGGAGCAGATACGCAGTATTTT.

The chain couples TRBV28 to TRBJ2-6; no clear D. V lost 3 bases and J 0 bases, leaving 6 bases between the germline ends. This CDR3 region has 15 residues. Germline V gives CDR1 MDHEN, CDR2 SYDVKM. CDR3 sequence reads: CASSLVYSGANVLTF. CDR3 coding DNA: TGTGCCAGCAGTTTGGTCTACTCTGGGGCCAACGTCCTGACTTTC.

The DNA for the CDR3 is TGTGCCAGCAGTGGACATACAGGGGGGAATCAGCCCCAGCATTTT. Translation: CASSGHTGGNQPQHF. The chain couples TRBV6-2 or TRBV6-3 to TRBJ1-5, with 8 bases fitting TRBD1. With 5 bases clipped from V and 4 bases from J, the junction kept 7 bases outside the gene matches. This CDR3 has 15 amino acids. Germline lookup yields CDR1 MNHEY and CDR2 SVGEGT.

The chain carries TRBV5-4 and TRBJ2-6; 10 bases align to TRBD1. The CDR3 runs 19 residues. Unmatched junction bases numbered 7, after V lost 1 base and J lost 0 bases. The germline V gene has CDR1 SGHNT and CDR2 YYREEE (reference sequence). The CDR3 DNA follows: TGTGCCAGCAGCTTGTTGGGACAGGGGAACCCCTCTGGGGCCAACGTCCTGACTTTC. Translation: CASSLLGQGNPSGANVLTF.

This chain uses TRBV28 with TRBJ1-1; TRBD1 aligns across 7 bases. The CDR3 spans 16 residues. J lost 1 base, V lost 6 bases, and 11 bases had no gene match. The germline CDR1 and CDR2 sequences are MDHEN and SYDVKM. CDR3 in amino acids: CASRKAAGGRNTEAFF. The CDR3 bases are TGTGCCAGCAGAAAAGCGGCAGGGGGAAGGAACACTGAAGCTTTCTTT. The full variable domain, rest sourced from reference TRBV28 and TRBJ1-1, is DVKVTQSSRYLVKRTGEKVFLECVQDMDHENMFWYRQDPGLGLRLIYFSYDVKMKEKGDIPEGYSVSREKKERFSLILESASTNQTSMYLCASRKAAGGRNTEAFFGQGTRLTVV.

V usage is TRBV18 and J usage is TRBJ1-1; D is unresolved. The V end was cut by 2 bases, the J end by 3 bases, with 7 bases between. The CDR3 has 13 amino acids. From germline, CDR1 is KGHSH and CDR2 LQKENI. Here the CDR3 DNA reads TGTGCCAGCTCACCAACTCAAGACACTGAAGCTTTCTTT. It yields the protein CASSPTQDTEAFF.

The chain joins TRBV5-4 to TRBJ2-7; D perhaps matches TRBD1 (6 bases). V dropped 0 bases and J dropped 4 bases, with 11 bases sitting between them. The CDR3 spans 14 residues. CDR1 and CDR2 from the germline V gene are SGHNT and YYREEE (reference sequence). The CDR3 DNA reads TGTGCCAGCAGCTTGGCGACAGGCCGATACGAGCAGTACTTC. Translation: CASSLATGRYEQYF.

The V and J genes are TRBV18 and TRBJ2-7; weak D call: TRBD2 (5 bases). Germline CDR1 is KGHSH and CDR2 is LQKENI. The CDR3 has 18 amino acids. V lost 0 bases and J 3 bases, leaving 21 bases between the germline ends. The CDR3 nucleotides are TGTGCCAGCTCACCACCGACCCAACTAGGGAAATCACGCTACGAGCAGTACTTC. It yields the protein CASSPPTQLGKSRYEQYF.

The chain is built from TRBV6-1 and TRBJ2-5, with a tentative D call TRBD1 (6 bases). In germline, CDR1 is MNHNS, CDR2 SASEGT. This CDR3 is built from 14 residues. The V gene lost 3 bases and the J gene lost 5 bases, with 13 bases spanning the gap. For the CDR3, the DNA is TGTGCCAGCAGTGAGGGCAGGGGATGGGAGACCCAGTACTTC. Translated: CASSEGRGWETQYF.

The chain recombines TRBV7-9 with TRBJ2-1; tentatively, D is TRBD2 (6 bases). The CDR3 has 13 residues. Trimming shortened V by 5 bases and J by 8 bases, and 13 bases separated the two germline ends. Germline loops: CDR1 SEHNR, CDR2 FQNEAQ (reference sequence). The CDR3 is CASSHVLADEQFF. DNA of the CDR3: TGTGCCAGCAGCCACGTACTAGCAGATGAGCAGTTCTTC.

The genes are TRBV10-1 and TRBJ2-3; D possibly corresponds to TRBD1 (5 bases). Germline loops: CDR1 WNHNN, CDR2 SYGVQD (reference sequence). V dropped 6 bases and J dropped 0 bases, with 10 bases sitting between them. This CDR3 is built from 14 residues. CDR3 loop: CASSRVTSTDTQYF. The CDR3, as DNA: TGCGCCAGCAGCAGGGTTACTAGCACAGATACGCAGTATTTT.

This rearrangement joins TRBV24-1 to TRBJ1-1, with 8 bases aligning to TRBD1. The CDR3 totals 14 residues. Germline V gives CDR1 KGHDR, CDR2 SFDVKD. Losses at the gene ends were 7 bases for V and 3 bases for J; bases not matched to a gene: 6. The CDR3 DNA reads TGTGCCACCAGCAGGACAGGGACGGACACTGAAGCTTTCTTT. Protein product: CATSRTGTDTEAFF.

V and J are TRBV29-1 and TRBJ2-5, with D perhaps matching TRBD1 (5 bases). Trimming left V 6 bases short and J 4 bases short, with 15 bases between. The germline gives CDR1 SQVTM, CDR2 ANQGSEA. The CDR3 runs 13 residues. In DNA, the CDR3 is TGCAGCGTGGATAGACAGTGGGGAGAGACCCAGTACTTC. This codes for CSVDRQWGETQYF.

This clone was seen ten or more times. V is TRBV6-1 and J is TRBJ2-3; D might be TRBD2 (7 bases). This CDR3 has 16 amino acids. Trimming pared 0 bases from V and 6 bases from J, leaving 16 bases between. Germline lookup yields CDR1 MNHNS and CDR2 SASEGT. CDR3 sequence reads: CASSEARLGGGDTQYF. The DNA for the CDR3 is TGTGCCAGCAGTGAAGCGCGTCTTGGGGGGGGCGATACGCAGTATTTT.

This chain uses TRBV10-3 with TRBJ2-7; D is unresolved. The CDR3 is made up of 13 amino acids. Germline V gives CDR1 ENHRY, CDR2 SYGVKD. Trimming shortened V by 6 bases and J by 0 bases, and 9 bases separated the two germline ends. In DNA, the CDR3 is TGTGCCATCAGGTTACAGAGCTCCTACGAGCAGTACTTC. This encodes CAIRLQSSYEQYF.

This clone was recorded only once. The chain carries TRBV23-1 and TRBJ1-6, with a possible D match to TRBD1 (6 bases). TRBV23-1 carries the ORF label, with uncertain function. Trimming stripped 6 bases from V and 17 bases from J, with 35 bases between. This CDR3 is built from 18 residues. The CDR3 DNA reads as TGCGCCAGCAGCCTAGGTCGGACCCAGGGGTTTCTTTCTCTTTGCATCCACTTT. Translation: CASSLGRTQGFLSLCIHF.

The rearrangement links TRBV11-2 to TRBJ1-5; D uncertain. This CDR3 has 17 amino acids. The germline V and J ends were trimmed by 5 bases and 6 bases, with 23 bases remaining between them. Germline V CDR1 and CDR2: SGHAT, FQNNGV. The CDR3 loop reads CASSERAGPSRGQPQHF. For the CDR3, the DNA is TGTGCCAGCAGCGAGCGCGCCGGACCCAGTCGGGGTCAGCCCCAGCATTTT. The full variable domain, its missing parts supplied by reference TRBV11-2 and TRBJ1-5, is EAGVAQSPRYKIIEKRQSVAFWCNPISGHATLYWYQQILGQGPKLLIQFQNNGVVDDSQLPKDRFSAERLKGVDSTLKIQPAKLEDSAVYLCASSERAGPSRGQPQHFGDGTRLSIL.

The chain combines TRBV6-5 with TRBJ1-2; no clear D gene. V lost 5 bases and J lost 3, with 10 bases in between. This CDR3 is 13 amino acids long. Germline-derived CDR1 and CDR2 are MNHEY and SVGAGI. CDR3 nucleotides: TGTGCCAGCAGTCCCCTTGCAGACTATGGCTACACCTTC. It yields the protein CASSPLADYGYTF.

The V and J genes are TRBV11-3 and TRBJ2-5; the match to TRBD1 covers 7 bases. Germline V gene lookup returns CDR1 SGHNT and CDR2 YENEEA. The CDR3 length is 15 residues. Trimming cost V 1 base and J 5 bases; bases outside gene matches: 7. CDR3 loop: CASSLGRGSRETQYF. DNA for the CDR3: TGTGCCAGCAGCTTAGGCAGGGGGTCGCGTGAGACCCAGTACTTC. The full variable domain, with the rest looked up from reference TRBV11-3 and TRBJ2-5, is EAGVVQSPRYKIIEKKQPVAFWCNPISGHNTLYWYLQNLGQGPELLIRYENEEAVDDSQLPKDRFSAERLKGVDSTLKIQPAELGDSAVYLCASSLGRGSRETQYFGPGTRLLVL.

This clone has just one count. The J gene is TRBJ2-7, the V gene TRBV3-1 (or the pseudogene TRBV3-2); possible D gene TRBD1, 6 bases. Germline V lookup: CDR1 LGHDT, CDR2 YNNKEL (reference sequence). This CDR3 spans 15 amino acids. V lost 0 bases to trimming and J lost 5 bases, with 14 bases between them. The DNA for the CDR3 is TGTGCCAGCAGCCAAGACAGGGGCCAGGTGAACGAGCAGTACTTC. Its translation: CASSQDRGQVNEQYF.

V is TRBV18 and J is TRBJ1-4, with no clear D. The CDR3 length is 13 residues. Trimming removed 4 bases from V and 8 bases from J, with 11 bases in between. The germline CDR1 and CDR2 sequences are KGHSH and LQKENI. This CDR3 reads CASSLDWGEKLFF. The DNA for the CDR3 is TGTGCCAGCTCACTGGACTGGGGAGAAAAACTGTTTTTT.

The chain combines TRBV27 with TRBJ2-1; possibly TRBD1 for D (5 bases). Deletions cut 2 bases from V and 8 bases from J, with 16 bases between. The CDR3 runs to 15 residues. Per germline, CDR1 MNHEY and CDR2 SMNVEV (reference sequence). CDR3 bases: TGTGCCAGCAGTTTAGTTCCCGACAGTTCCGATGAGCAGTTCTTC. This gives the protein CASSLVPDSSDEQFF.

This clone was detected only a few times. V gene TRBV15 combines with J gene TRBJ1-2, with D unresolved. This CDR3 has 13 residues. The germline V gene encodes CDR1 LNHNV and CDR2 YYDKDF (reference sequence). V was clipped by 0 bases and J by 4 bases, with 6 bases between them. DNA for the CDR3: TGTGCCACCAGCAGAGACGGGTTCTATGGCTACACCTTC. Its protein is CATSRDGFYGYTF.

This clone was picked up a small number of times. The same CDR3 is also encoded by other DNA sequences in this sample. V gene TRBV28 combines with J gene TRBJ1-2; TRBD1 might be the D (6 bases). Per the germline V gene, CDR1 is MDHEN and CDR2 is SYDVKM. The length of the CDR3 is 14 residues. Trimming shortened V by 5 bases and J by 2 bases, and 12 bases separated the two germline ends. The CDR3 spells CASSPPGQNYGYTF. The CDR3 bases are TGTGCCAGCAGTCCCCCGGGACAAAACTATGGCTACACCTTC.

The chain uses TRBV6-5 and TRBJ2-4, with no clear D. The germline V gene encodes CDR1 MNHEY and CDR2 SVGAGI. CDR3 length: 15 amino acids. Trimming left V 6 bases short and J 1 base short, with 13 bases between. CDR3 coding DNA: TGTGCCAGCAGCGGGTGGGTCGGGGCCAAAAACATTCAGTACTTC. Protein: CASSGWVGAKNIQYF.

This clone was detected only a few times. The V gene is TRBV30, the J gene TRBJ1-1; weak D call: TRBD1 (5 bases). The CDR3 is 13 residues long. CDR1 and CDR2 (germline): GTSNPN, SVGIG (reference sequence). V gave up 5 bases and J gave up 3 bases, with 13 bases separating them. The CDR3 DNA follows: TGTGCCTGGGCTACCAGGGATGACACTGAAGCTTTCTTT. This sequence encodes CAWATRDDTEAFF. The variable domain in full, completed from reference TRBV30 and TRBJ1-1, reads SQTIHQWPATLVQPVGSPLSLECTVEGTSNPNLYWYRQAAGRGLQLLFYSVGIGQISSEVPQNLSASRPQDRQFILSSKKLLLSDSGFYLCAWATRDDTEAFFGQGTRLTVV.

The CDR3 DNA is TGTGCCAGCAGTGACAGGGGCATGGGCACTGAAGCTTTCTTT. Protein: CASSDRGMGTEAFF. V and J are TRBV2 and TRBJ1-1; D possibly corresponds to TRBD1 (6 bases). V shed 3 bases and J shed 4 bases, with 12 bases lying between them. Germline CDR1 SNHLY, CDR2 FYNNEI. CDR3 length: 14 amino acids. The full variable domain, with the rest looked up from reference TRBV2 and TRBJ1-1, is EPEVTQTPSHQVTQMGQEVILRCVPISNHLYFYWYRQILGQKVEFLVSFYNNEISEKSEIFDDQFSVERPDGSNFTLKIRSTKLEDSAMYFCASSDRGMGTEAFFGQGTRLTVV.

The chain's CDR3 is CASSPGDRDNQPQHF. The CDR3, as DNA: TGCGCCAGCAGCCCGGGGGACAGGGATAATCAGCCCCAGCATTTT. The chain combines TRBV5-1 with TRBJ1-5; 9 nucleotides align to TRBD1. The CDR3 covers 15 residues. J was trimmed by 4 bases and V by 4 bases; bases with no gene match: 6. The germline V gene has CDR1 SGHRS and CDR2 YFSETQ.